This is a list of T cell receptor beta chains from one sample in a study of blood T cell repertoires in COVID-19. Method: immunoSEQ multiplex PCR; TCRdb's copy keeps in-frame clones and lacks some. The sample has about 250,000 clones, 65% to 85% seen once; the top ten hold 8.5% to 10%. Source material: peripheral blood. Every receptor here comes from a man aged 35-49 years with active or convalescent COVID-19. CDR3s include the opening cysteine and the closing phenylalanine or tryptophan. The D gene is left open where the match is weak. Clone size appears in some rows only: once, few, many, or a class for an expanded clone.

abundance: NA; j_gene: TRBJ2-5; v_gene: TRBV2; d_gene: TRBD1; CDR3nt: TGTGCCAGCAGTGGCTTGGGGTGGACAGGGGGCCTAGAGACCCAGTACTTC; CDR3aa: CASSGLGWTGGLETQYF
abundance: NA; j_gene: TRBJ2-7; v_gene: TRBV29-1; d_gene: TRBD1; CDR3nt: TGCAGCGTTTTAGGGGACAGGTTGGCTGAGCAGTACTTC; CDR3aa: CSVLGDRLAEQYF
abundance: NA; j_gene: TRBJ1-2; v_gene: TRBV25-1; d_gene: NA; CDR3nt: TGTGCCAGCACCGCCACAGGGTCTAACTATGGCTACACCTTC; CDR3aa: CASTATGSNYGYTF
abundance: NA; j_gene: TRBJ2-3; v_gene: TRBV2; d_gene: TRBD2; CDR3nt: TGTGCCAGCAGTGGGCGGGGGAGTAGCACAGATACGCAGTATTTT; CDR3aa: CASSGRGSSTDTQYF
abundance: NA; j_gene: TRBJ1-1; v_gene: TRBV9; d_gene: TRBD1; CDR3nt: TGTGCCAGCACCCCAAGTCCGGACAGGGAAACTGAAGCTTTCTTT; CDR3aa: CASTPSPDRETEAFF
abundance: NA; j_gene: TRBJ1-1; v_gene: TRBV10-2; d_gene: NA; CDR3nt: TGCGCCAGCAGTGTCGGTCTCGCTGAAGCTTTCTTT; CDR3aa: CASSVGLAEAFF
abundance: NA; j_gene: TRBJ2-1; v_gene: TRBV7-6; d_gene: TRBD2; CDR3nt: TGTGCCAGCAGCTTGCGGGGGACCTACAATGAGCAGTTCTTC; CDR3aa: CASSLRGTYNEQFF
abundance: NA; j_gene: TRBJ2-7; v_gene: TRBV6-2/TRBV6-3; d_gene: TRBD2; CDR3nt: TGTGCCAGCAGTTACGGACGACTAGCGGGGGGGACCTACGAGCAGTACTTC; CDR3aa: CASSYGRLAGGTYEQYF
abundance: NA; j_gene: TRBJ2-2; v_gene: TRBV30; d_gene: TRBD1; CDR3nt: TGTGCCTGGAGTGCCCTCGGACAGGGCACCGGGGAGCTGTTTTTT; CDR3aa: CAWSALGQGTGELFF
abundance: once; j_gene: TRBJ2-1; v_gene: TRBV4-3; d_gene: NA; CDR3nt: TGCGCCAGCAGCCACAGGGGGGATGAGCAGTTCTTC; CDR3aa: CASSHRGDEQFF
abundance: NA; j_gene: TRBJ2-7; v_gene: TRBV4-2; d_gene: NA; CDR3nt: TGTGCCAGCAGCCAAGTTCAGTTACCCTACGAGCAGTACTTC; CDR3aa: CASSQVQLPYEQYF
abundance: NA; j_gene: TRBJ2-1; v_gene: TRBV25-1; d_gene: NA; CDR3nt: TGTGCCAGCAGTGATAAAAAAGACAGGTTCGGTGAGCAGTTCTTC; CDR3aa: CASSDKKDRFGEQFF
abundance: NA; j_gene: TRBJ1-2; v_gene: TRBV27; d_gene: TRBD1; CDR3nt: TGTGCCAGCAGTTTTAGAGGGGGCAATGGCTACACCTTC; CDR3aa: CASSFRGGNGYTF
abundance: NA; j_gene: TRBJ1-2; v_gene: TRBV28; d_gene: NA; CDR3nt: TGTGCCAGCAGTTTAAACAGCTTATATGGCTACACCTTC; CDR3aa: CASSLNSLYGYTF
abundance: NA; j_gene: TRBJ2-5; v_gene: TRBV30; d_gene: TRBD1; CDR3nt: TGTGCCTGGGTTAGGGACAGGGGGTTTCGAGAGACCCAGTACTTC; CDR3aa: CAWVRDRGFRETQYF
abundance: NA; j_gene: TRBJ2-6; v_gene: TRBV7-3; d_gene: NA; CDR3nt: TGTGCCAGCAGCTCTCAAGCGACCCTTTCTGGGGCCAACGTCCTGACTTTC; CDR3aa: CASSSQATLSGANVLTF
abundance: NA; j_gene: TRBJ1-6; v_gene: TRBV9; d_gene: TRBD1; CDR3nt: TGTGCCAGCAGCGTAGTGGACAGGGGATCACCCCTCCACTTT; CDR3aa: CASSVVDRGSPLHF
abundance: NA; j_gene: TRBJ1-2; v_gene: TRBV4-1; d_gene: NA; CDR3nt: TGCGCCAGCAGCCCCTTTGAGGGAAACTATGGCTACACCTTC; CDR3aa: CASSPFEGNYGYTF
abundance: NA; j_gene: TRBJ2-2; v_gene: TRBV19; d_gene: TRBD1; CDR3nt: TGTGCCAGTAGAACCGGGACAGCGAACACCGGGGAGCTGTTTTTT; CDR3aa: CASRTGTANTGELFF
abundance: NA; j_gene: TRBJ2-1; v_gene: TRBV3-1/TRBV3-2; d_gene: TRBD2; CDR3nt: TGTGCCAGCAGCCATTTACTATGGCGGGAGCGGAGTACTCACAATGAGCAGTTCTTC; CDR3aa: CASSHLLWRERSTHNEQFF
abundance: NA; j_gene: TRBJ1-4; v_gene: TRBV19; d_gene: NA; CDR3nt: TGTGCCAGTAGTATCACAAGGGGTGGGGAAAAACTGTTTTTT; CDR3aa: CASSITRGGEKLFF
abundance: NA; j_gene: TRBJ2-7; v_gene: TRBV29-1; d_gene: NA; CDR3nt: TGCAGCGTTGGGCCCAGCGGATTCTCCTACGAGCAGTACTTC; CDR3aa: CSVGPSGFSYEQYF
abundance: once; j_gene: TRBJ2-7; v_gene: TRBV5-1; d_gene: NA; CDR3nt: TGCGCCAGCAGCTTGTCTCCCGAGCGGCTCTACGAGCAGTACTTC; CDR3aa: CASSLSPERLYEQYF
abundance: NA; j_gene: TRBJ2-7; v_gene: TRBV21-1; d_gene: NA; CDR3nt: TGTGCCCCTGGCCGGACAAAACGGGACTACGACGCCTACGAGCAGTACTTC; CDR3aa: CAPGRTKRDYDAYEQYF
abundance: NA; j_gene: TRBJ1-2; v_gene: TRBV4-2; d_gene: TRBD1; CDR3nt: TGTGCCAGCAGCCAAGCGGGTGGGGACAGGGGGTCCTATGGCTACACCTTC; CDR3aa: CASSQAGGDRGSYGYTF
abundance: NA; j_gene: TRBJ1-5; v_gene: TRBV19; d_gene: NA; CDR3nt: TGTGCCAGTAGTCAACGTCAGGCTAGGGAGGGCCAGCCCCAGCATTTT; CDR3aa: CASSQRQAREGQPQHF
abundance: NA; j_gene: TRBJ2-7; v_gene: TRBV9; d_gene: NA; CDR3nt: TGTGCCAGCAGCGTAAGCCCGGGACAATCCTACGAGCAGTACTTC; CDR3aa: CASSVSPGQSYEQYF
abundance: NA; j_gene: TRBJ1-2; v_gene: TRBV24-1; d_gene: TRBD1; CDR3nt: TGTGCCACCAGTGATCAGGGACAGGGGGCGCGTGGCTACACCTTC; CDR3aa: CATSDQGQGARGYTF
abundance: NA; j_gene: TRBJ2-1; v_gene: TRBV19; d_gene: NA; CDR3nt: TGTGCCAGTAGTATAGTGGCATACAATGAGCAGTTCTTC; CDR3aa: CASSIVAYNEQFF
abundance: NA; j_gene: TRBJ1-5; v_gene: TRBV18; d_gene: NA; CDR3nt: TGTGCCAGCTCAGATACCACGCAGGTACTGGAGCCCCAGCATTTT; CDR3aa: CASSDTTQVLEPQHF
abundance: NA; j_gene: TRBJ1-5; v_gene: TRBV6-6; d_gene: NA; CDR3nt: TGTGCCAGCAGTGTCAGGGGTCAGCCCCAGCATTTT; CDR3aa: CASSVRGQPQHF
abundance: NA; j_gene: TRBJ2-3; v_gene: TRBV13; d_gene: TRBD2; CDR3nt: TGTGCCAGCAGCAGACTAGCGGGAGTTTTCTTAGATACGCAGTATTTT; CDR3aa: CASSRLAGVFLDTQYF
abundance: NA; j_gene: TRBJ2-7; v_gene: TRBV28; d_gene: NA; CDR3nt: TGTGCCAGCAGTTTATGGCATGAGACTCTGAGGGAGCAGTACTTC; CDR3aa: CASSLWHETLREQYF
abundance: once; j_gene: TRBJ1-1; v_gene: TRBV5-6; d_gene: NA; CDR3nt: TGTGCCAGCAGCTATTCGGTGAACACTGAAGCTTTCTTT; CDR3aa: CASSYSVNTEAFF
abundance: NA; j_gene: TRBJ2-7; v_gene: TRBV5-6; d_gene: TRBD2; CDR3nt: TGTGCCAGCAGCGGGGAGGGACCGATCTCCTACGAGCAGTACTTC; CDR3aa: CASSGEGPISYEQYF
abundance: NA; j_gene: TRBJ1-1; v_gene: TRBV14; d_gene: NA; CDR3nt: TGTGCCAGCGGCAGACAGATGAACACTGAAGCTTTCTTT; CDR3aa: CASGRQMNTEAFF
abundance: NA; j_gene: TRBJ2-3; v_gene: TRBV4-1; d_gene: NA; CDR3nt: TGCGCCAGCAGCCAACCCACAGGGCGTGGAGATACGCAGTATTTT; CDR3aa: CASSQPTGRGDTQYF
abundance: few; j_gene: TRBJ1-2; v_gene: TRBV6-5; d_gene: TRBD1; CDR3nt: TGTGCCAGCAGCCCGGGACAGGGGGCTGTGAGGGGCTACACCTTC; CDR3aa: CASSPGQGAVRGYTF
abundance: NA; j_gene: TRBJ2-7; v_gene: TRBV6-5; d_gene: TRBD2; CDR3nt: TGTGCCAGCAATTCCGGGACTAGACACTACGAGCAGTACTTC; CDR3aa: CASNSGTRHYEQYF
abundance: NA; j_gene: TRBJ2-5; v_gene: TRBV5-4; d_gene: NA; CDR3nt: TGTGCCAGCAGCTTGGTGGCAGACTCTATCCAAGAGACCCAGTACTTC; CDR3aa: CASSLVADSIQETQYF
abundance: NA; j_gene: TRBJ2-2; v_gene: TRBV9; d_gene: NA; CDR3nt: TGTGCCAGCAGCGTAAGGACAGACCCCACCGGGGAGCTGTTTTTT; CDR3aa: CASSVRTDPTGELFF
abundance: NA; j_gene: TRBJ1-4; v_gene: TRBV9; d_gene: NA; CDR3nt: TGTGCCAGCAGCGCTACAGGCGCCACTAATGAAAAACTGTTTTTT; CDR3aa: CASSATGATNEKLFF
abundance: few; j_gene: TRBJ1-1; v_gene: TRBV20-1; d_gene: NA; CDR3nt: TGCAGTGCTAGTACAGGGATTAACACTGAAGCTTTCTTT; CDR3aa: CSASTGINTEAFF
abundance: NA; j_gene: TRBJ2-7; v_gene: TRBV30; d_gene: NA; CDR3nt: TGTGCCTGGAGTGTAGGAGACGGGTACGAGCAGTACTTC; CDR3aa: CAWSVGDGYEQYF
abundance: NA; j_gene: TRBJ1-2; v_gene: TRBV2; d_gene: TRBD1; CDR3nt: TGTGCCAGCGTCGACAGGGTTGGCTATGGCTACACCTTC; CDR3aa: CASVDRVGYGYTF
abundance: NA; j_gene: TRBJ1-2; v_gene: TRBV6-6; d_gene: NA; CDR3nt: TGTGCCAGCAGTTACTCAGGGCACCACAGGGGCTACACCTTC; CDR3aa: CASSYSGHHRGYTF
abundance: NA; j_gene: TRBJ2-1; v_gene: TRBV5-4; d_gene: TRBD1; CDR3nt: TGTGCCAGCAGCCACAGGGCAGGACAGGGGAGAGATGAGCAGTTCTTC; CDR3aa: CASSHRAGQGRDEQFF
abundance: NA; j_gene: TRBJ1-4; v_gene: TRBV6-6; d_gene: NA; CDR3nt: TGTGCCACCGGGGGGCAGGGAAGAGAAAAACTGTTTTTT; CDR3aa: CATGGQGREKLFF
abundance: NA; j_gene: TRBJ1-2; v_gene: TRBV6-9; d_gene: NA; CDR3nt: TGTGCCATCATCCTTAGGGAGAGCCAGAACTATGGCTACACCTTC; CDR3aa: CAIILRESQNYGYTF
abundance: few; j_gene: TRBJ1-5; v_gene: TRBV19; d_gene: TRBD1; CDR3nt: TGTGCCAGTAGTCCCCCGGGACAGGGCCTTAAGGAGCCCCAGCATTTT; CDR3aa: CASSPPGQGLKEPQHF
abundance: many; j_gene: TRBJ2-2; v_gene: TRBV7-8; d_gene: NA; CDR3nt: TGTGCCAGCAGCTTATTTGCGGGGAACACCGGGGAGCTGTTTTTT; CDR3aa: CASSLFAGNTGELFF
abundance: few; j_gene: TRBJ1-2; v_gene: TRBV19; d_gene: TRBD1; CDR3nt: TGTGCCAGTAGTATAGGGAGGGGGCCCGGTGGCTACACCTTC; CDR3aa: CASSIGRGPGGYTF
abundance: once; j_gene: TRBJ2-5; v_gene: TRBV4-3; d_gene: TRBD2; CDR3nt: TGCGCCAGCAGCCAATCAAGCGGGGGGGCGGGTTTGGAGACCCAGTACTTC; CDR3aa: CASSQSSGGAGLETQYF